This TCR beta chain was observed in a study of cytomegalovirus exposure and HLA in healthy donors. After removal of 7 bases from V and 5 bases from J, the junction contained 6 bases not matched to a gene. Germline V lookup: CDR1 SQVTM, CDR2 ANQGSEA. The CDR3 length is 12 residues. The study, taken as a whole, reports: High specificity and sensitivity for cytomegalovirus status were reported for the classifier. The authors listed some 160 TCR beta chains as cytomegalovirus-associated.

A word on this clone: Its antigen is still unknown.

Repertoires were generated with immunoSEQ multiplex PCR, while TCRdb's copy carries only in-frame clones and drops some. The sample records over 110,000 clones, around 86% being singletons. The V and J genes are TRBV29-1 and TRBJ2-5; 8 bases map to TRBD2. The clonotype originates from a man younger than 35 in good health and CMV-seropositive. The source material was PBMCs. The CDR3 nucleotides are TGCAGCGCCCTTCCTAGCGGGGAGACCCAGTACTTC. Translating it yields CSALPSGETQYF. The variable domain in full, completed from reference TRBV29-1 and TRBJ2-5, reads SAVISQKPSRDICQRGTSLTIQCQVDSQVTMMFWYRQQPGQSLTLIATANQGSEATYESGFVIDKFPISRPNLTFSTLTVSNMSPEDSSIYLCSALPSGETQYFGPGTRLLVL.